The 14 T cell receptor beta chains below come from one sample, sequenced in a study of immune cell composition in non-small cell lung cancer. Generated by immunoSEQ multiplex PCR, the TCRdb table keeps only in-frame clones and is missing some. The sample lists about 5,200 clones; about two thirds were seen once. Sequences were obtained from lung tumor tissue. Receptors were obtained from a human donor with non-small cell lung cancer.

The rearrangement joins TRBV5-6 to TRBJ1-4; D is perhaps TRBD1 (6 bases). Per the germline V gene, CDR1 is SGHDT and CDR2 is YYEEEE. Between the trimmed V and J ends, which lost 4 bases and 1 base, there was a span of 11 bases. CDR3 length equals 15 residues. CDR3 sequence (DNA): TGTGCCAGCAGCGACTACAGGGAAACTAATGAAAAACTGTTTTTT. Amino acid sequence: CASSDYRETNEKLFF.

This clone was seen more than once but under ten times. V gene TRBV6-1 combines with J gene TRBJ1-5; no clear D gene. The CDR3 extends over 13 amino acids. CDR1 and CDR2 from the germline V gene are MNHNS and SASEGT. V was trimmed by 0 bases and J by 5 bases, leaving 5 bases between them. The CDR3 bases are TGTGCCAGCAGTGAAGCAGAGGATCAGCCCCAGCATTTT. Amino acid sequence: CASSEAEDQPQHF.

CDR3: CASSLSRSVEQYF. In nucleotides, the CDR3 is TGTGCCAGCAGCTTATCAAGGAGTGTCGAGCAGTACTTC. The chain employs TRBV7-9 and TRBJ2-7; D not resolved. Trimming cost V 2 bases and J 6 bases, with 11 bases left between them. The length of the CDR3 is 13 residues. Germline V gene lookup returns CDR1 SEHNR and CDR2 FQNEAQ (reference sequence).

The V gene is TRBV28, the J gene TRBJ2-7; perhaps TRBD2 as D (7 bases). CDR1 MDHEN and CDR2 SYDVKM come from the germline V gene. The CDR3 loop spans 14 amino acids. V lost 7 bases, J lost 4 bases, and 17 bases lay in between. The CDR3 DNA follows: TGTGCCAGCACCTCCGGGGGGCGTACTTACGAGCAGTACTTC. Its protein product is CASTSGGRTYEQYF.

The V and J genes are TRBV13 and TRBJ2-7; 10 bases line up with TRBD2. In germline, CDR1 is PRHDT, CDR2 FYEKMQ (reference sequence). The length of the CDR3 is 15 residues. J gave up 7 bases and V 0 bases, and 6 bases lay outside the gene matches. The DNA of the CDR3 is TGTGCCAGCAGCTTAGGCCCTAGCGGGAGTATAGAGCAGTACTTC. Its translation: CASSLGPSGSIEQYF.

V is TRBV5-1 and J is TRBJ2-1; 10 positions match TRBD1. The V and J ends lost 3 bases and 3 bases, in that order; junction bases with no gene match: 3. CDR1 is SGHRS, CDR2 YFSETQ, per germline. This CDR3 is built from 15 residues. CDR3: CASSSGQGFYNEQFF. Written as DNA, the CDR3 is TGCGCCAGCAGCTCGGGACAGGGGTTCTACAATGAGCAGTTCTTC.

This chain links TRBV18 with TRBJ1-4, with 7 bases matching TRBD1. Germline values: CDR1 KGHSH, CDR2 LQKENI. V lost 3 bases and J lost 5; bases outside the gene matches: 6. The CDR3 consists of 15 residues. CDR3 coding DNA: TGTGCCAGCTCACCTAGGACAGGAAGGAATGAAAAACTGTTTTTT. This translates into CASSPRTGRNEKLFF.

This CDR3 reads CASSLNPDFSSTDTQYF. The CDR3 nucleotides are TGCGCCAGCAGTTTGAACCCGGACTTCTCTAGCACAGATACGCAGTATTTT. The chain recombines TRBV23-1 with TRBJ2-3; TRBD2 might be the D (5 bases). TRBV23-1 is reported as an ORF; its role is uncertain. Deletions cut 5 bases from V and 0 bases from J, with 18 bases between. This CDR3 has 17 residues.

The chain recombines TRBV7-9 with TRBJ1-3, with D uncertain. Trimming pared 2 bases from V and 0 bases from J, leaving 11 bases between. Per the germline V gene, CDR1 is SEHNR and CDR2 is FQNEAQ (reference sequence). There are 16 residues in the CDR3. CDR3 sequence (DNA): TGTGCCAGCAGCTTAAAAGCAACAGACTCTGGAAACACCATATATTTT. It translates to CASSLKATDSGNTIYF.

This clone was counted a few times. The V and J genes are TRBV9 and TRBJ2-2; 11 bases match TRBD2. This CDR3 comprises 16 residues. V dropped 5 bases and J dropped 4; count of bases not matched to a gene: 7. Germline-derived CDR1 and CDR2 are SGDLS and YYNGEE. CDR3 in amino acids: CASRQGLAGVTGELFF. The DNA for the CDR3 is TGTGCCAGCAGACAAGGACTAGCGGGTGTCACCGGGGAGCTGTTTTTT.

This clone has a handful of counts. The gene calls are TRBV19 and TRBJ2-7; 11 bases are a match to TRBD1. This CDR3 is built from 17 residues. CDR1 is LNHDA and CDR2 is SQIVND in the germline V gene (reference sequence). Trimming removed 4 bases from V and 0 bases from J; junction bases left unmatched: 8. In DNA form, the CDR3 reads TGTGCCAGTAGTAACCGGGACAGGGGGATTTACTCCTACGAGCAGTACTTC. This translates into CASSNRDRGIYSYEQYF.

V usage is TRBV14 and J usage is TRBJ2-7; no reliable D call. Germline V CDR1 and CDR2: SGHDN, FVKESK. The V and J ends lost 1 base and 5 bases respectively, with 6 bases between them. The CDR3 is 12 residues long. Here the CDR3 reads CASSQASNEQYF. Here the CDR3 DNA reads TGTGCCAGCAGCCAAGCGAGCAACGAGCAGTACTTC.

The chain uses TRBV27 and TRBJ2-1; 10 bases match TRBD2. The junction had 8 bases not matched to a gene; V was cut back by 4 bases and J by 8 bases. CDR3 length: 15 amino acids. CDR1 is MNHEY and CDR2 is SMNVEV in the germline V gene (reference sequence). This CDR3 reads CASSSGSGRNHEQFF. As DNA, the CDR3 is TGTGCCAGCAGTTCTGGTAGCGGGAGGAACCATGAGCAGTTCTTC.

The CDR3 nucleotides are TGTGCCAGCAGTGATTCCGCAGGCGTGAGCACAGATACGCAGTATTTT. Translated, it gives CASSDSAGVSTDTQYF. The chain combines TRBV9 with TRBJ2-3; D remains ambiguous. The V gene's germline CDR1 is SGDLS and CDR2 YYNGEE. The CDR3 runs to 16 residues. The V end was cut by 5 bases, the J end by 0 bases, with 16 bases between.